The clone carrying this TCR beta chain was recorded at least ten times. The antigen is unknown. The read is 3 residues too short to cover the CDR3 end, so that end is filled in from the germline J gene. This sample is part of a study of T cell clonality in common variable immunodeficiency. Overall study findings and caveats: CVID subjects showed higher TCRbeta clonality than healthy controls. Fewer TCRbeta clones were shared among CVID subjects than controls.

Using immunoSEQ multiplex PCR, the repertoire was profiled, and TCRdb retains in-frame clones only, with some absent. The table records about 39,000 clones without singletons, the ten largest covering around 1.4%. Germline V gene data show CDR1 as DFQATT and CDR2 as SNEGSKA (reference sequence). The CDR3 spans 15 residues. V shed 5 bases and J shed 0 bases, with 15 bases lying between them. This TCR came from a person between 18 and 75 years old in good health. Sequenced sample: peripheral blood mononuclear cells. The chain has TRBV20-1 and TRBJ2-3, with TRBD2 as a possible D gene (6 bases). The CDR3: CSASKIAESTDTQYF. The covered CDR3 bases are TGCAGTGCTTCGAAAATAGCGGAGAGCACAGATACG.